This T cell receptor (beta chain) was found in a study of Graves' ophthalmopathy and Graves' hyperthyroidism. Whole-study results and caveats: Sensitivity reached 85% to 90% and specificity 81.08% for a 13-signature model separating ophthalmopathy from stable hyperthyroidism.

The V and J ends lost 7 bases and 2 bases respectively, with 9 bases between them. In germline, CDR1 is SNHLY, CDR2 FYNNEI. The CDR3 extends over 12 amino acids. Remarks on this clonotype: Antigen: not known.

As the template, RNA transcripts were used to amplify TCR beta CDR3 regions. The library came from an HTBI-primed first-round RT-PCR and a second-round multiplex PCR. TCRdb re-called the multiplex PCR reads with MiXCR, one entry per CDR3 protein. Counted here are fewer than 650,000 distinct CDR3 sequences, about 24% occurring once; the ten biggest clones make up more than 5.5%. The specimen sequenced was peripheral blood. V gene TRBV2 combines with J gene TRBJ2-7; TRBD2 is a possible D gene (5 bases). This clonotype was sampled from a woman between 18 and 29 years old with stable Graves' hyperthyroidism. Some clones in this sample may be carry-over from other donors' samples. CDR3 amino acids: CASNGETYEQYF. CDR3 bases: TGTGCCAGCAACGGGGAGACCTACGAGCAGTACTTC.